A single sample is the source of the 10 T cell receptor beta chains below, sequenced in a study of STAT5B mutations in CD4+ large granular lymphocyte leukemia. Generated by immunoSEQ multiplex PCR, the TCRdb table keeps only in-frame clones and is missing some. The table shows about 20,000 clones, with 78% occurring only once. The sequencing sample was made of CD4+ T cells from blood buffy coats. The receptor set was obtained from a human donor in good health.

This clone was recorded once. The J gene is TRBJ1-4, the V gene TRBV15; D gene uncertain. There are 14 residues in the CDR3. Germline V lookup: CDR1 LNHNV, CDR2 YYDKDF (reference sequence). Trimming removed 3 bases from V and 7 bases from J, with 12 bases in between. The CDR3 coding sequence is TGTGCCACCAGCAGGGGAGGGAATGGTGAAAAACTGTTTTTT. Residues: CATSRGGNGEKLFF. Full variable domain (remainder filled in from reference TRBV15 and TRBJ1-4): DAMVIQNPRYQVTQFGKPVTLSCSQTLNHNVMYWYQQKSSQAPKLLFHYYDKDFNNEADTPDNFQSRRPNTSFCFLDIRSPGLGDTAMYLCATSRGGNGEKLFFGSGTQLSVL.

The chain combines TRBV27 with TRBJ2-3, with TRBD2 as a possible D gene (6 bases). The germline V gene has CDR1 MNHEY and CDR2 SMNVEV (reference sequence). V was shortened by 3 bases and J by 0 bases, with 13 bases between the two germline ends. CDR3 length equals 16 residues. The CDR3 loop is CASSFIGTSSTDTQYF. The CDR3 nucleotides are TGTGCCAGCAGTTTTATAGGGACTTCTAGCACAGATACGCAGTATTTT.

The chain recombines TRBV5-1 with TRBJ2-1; 9 bases align to TRBD2. The CDR3 runs 15 residues. J was trimmed by 6 bases and V by 4 bases; bases with no gene match: 8. Germline V CDR1 and CDR2: SGHRS, YFSETQ. As DNA, the CDR3 is TGCGCCAGCAGCACCGGGACTAGCACGTTCAATGAGCAGTTCTTC. Protein product: CASSTGTSTFNEQFF.

The rearrangement joins TRBV7-2 to TRBJ2-5, with D possibly matching TRBD1 (7 bases). CDR1 is SGHTA, CDR2 FQGNSA, per germline. The CDR3 sequence is 13 residues long. V was trimmed by 3 bases and J by 4 bases, leaving 9 bases between them. In DNA, the CDR3 is TGTGCCAGCAGCTTTCAGGGGGGAGAGACCCAGTACTTC. As protein: CASSFQGGETQYF. Combining the CDR3 with reference TRBV7-2 and TRBJ2-5 gives the whole variable domain GAGVSQSPSNKVTEKGKDVELRCDPISGHTALYWYRQSLGQGLEFLIYFQGNSAPDKSGLPSDRFSAERTGGSVSTLTIQRTQQEDSAVYLCASSFQGGETQYFGPGTRLLVL.

The genes are TRBV5-1 and TRBJ2-7, with D perhaps assigned TRBD1 or TRBD2 (6 bases each). Between the trimmed V and J ends, which lost 2 bases and 5 bases, there was a span of 14 bases. The CDR3 contains 14 residues. Looked up from germline, CDR1 is SGHRS and CDR2 is YFSETQ. For the CDR3, the DNA is TGCGCCAGCAGCTTTTTTGGGGGGCGCAACGAGCAGTACTTC. Protein product: CASSFFGGRNEQYF.

V and J are TRBV7-8 and TRBJ2-1; D perhaps matches TRBD1 (5 bases). This CDR3 has 17 residues. Trimming left V 3 bases short and J 2 bases short, with 17 bases between. Germline CDR1 reads SGHVS; CDR2 reads FQNEAQ. Here the CDR3 DNA reads TGTGCCAGCAGCTTTCCCCGGCAGGGTTTAACCTACAATGAGCAGTTCTTC. Translation gives CASSFPRQGLTYNEQFF.

The gene calls are TRBV7-2 and TRBJ2-5; 15 positions match TRBD2. V lost 1 base and J lost 6; bases outside the gene matches: 3. The CDR3 is 16 amino acids. Germline CDR1 is SGHTA and CDR2 is FQGNSA. CDR3 sequence (DNA): TGTGCCAGCAGCTTAGGGACTAGCGGGGGGGGGAAGACCCAGTACTTC. Residues: CASSLGTSGGGKTQYF.

In this sample, this clone turned up a few times. The chain joins TRBV2 to TRBJ1-1; D uncertain. The germline V and J ends were trimmed by 8 bases and 1 base, with 11 bases remaining between them. The germline V gene encodes CDR1 SNHLY and CDR2 FYNNEI. CDR3 length: 13 amino acids. The CDR3 protein is CASGSAENTEAFF. The CDR3, as DNA: TGTGCCAGCGGCTCGGCAGAGAACACTGAAGCTTTCTTT.

This sequence joins TRBV9 and TRBJ2-5; D remains ambiguous. CDR3 length: 13 residues. Germline loops: CDR1 SGDLS, CDR2 YYNGEE. V was cut by 0 bases and J by 5 bases, with 8 bases left in between. The CDR3 region has the DNA TGTGCCAGCAGCGTAGGGTTCGTGGAGACCCAGTACTTC. Translation gives CASSVGFVETQYF.

V is TRBV28 and J is TRBJ1-2; D unresolved. In germline, CDR1 is MDHEN, CDR2 SYDVKM. V was shortened by 3 bases and J by 8 bases, with 16 bases between the two germline ends. The CDR3 consists of 14 residues. CDR3 region: CASSFRSGSGGYTF. The CDR3 DNA reads as TGTGCCAGCAGTTTCCGCAGCGGTTCGGGGGGCTACACCTTC.